This T cell receptor beta chain was recovered during a study of cytotoxic CD8 clonotypes in ibrutinib-treated CLL. The study, taken as a whole, reports: Clonality was elevated at ibrutinib response and had returned toward baseline at progression. Sample timing was unmatched between remission and later-progressing patients; lymph nodes unstudied. Baseline clonality, above age-matched healthy donor levels, tracked circulating CD8+ T-cell counts.

Germline assignment: CDR1 MNHEY and CDR2 SMNVEV (reference sequence). V shed 6 bases and J shed 7 bases, with 15 bases lying between them. This CDR3 spans 14 amino acids. The sequencing depth, 1 in 200,000 to 1 in 1 million T cells, was the target. Repertoires were generated with immunoSEQ multiplex PCR, while TCRdb's copy carries only in-frame clones and drops some. The sample contains approximately 280,000 clones, around 77% of which appear only once. Comments on this clone: The target antigen is unknown.

This TCR was recovered from a human donor with chronic lymphocytic leukemia. J is TRBJ2-2 and V is TRBV27, with a possible D match to TRBD2 (5 bases). Sequencing used PBMCs, obtained at disease progression, from a patient treated with ibrutinib. The CDR3 nucleotides are TGTGCCAGCAGCTGGCGCCGAGGGCTCGGGGAGCTGTTTTTT. Amino acids: CASSWRRGLGELFF.